This TCR beta chain was found in a study of identical twins. Study conclusions and caveats: Carriage of fewer insertions was seen in abundant cord blood beta clonotypes, whereas memory repertoires showed none. Beta out-of-frame twin sharing showed a weaker excess. Out-of-frame alpha sequences common to twins were enriched for low generation probability.

Germline V gene sequence: CDR1 MNHEY, CDR2 SMNVEV (reference sequence). This CDR3 is built from 15 residues. V was shortened by 7 bases and J by 1 base, with 14 bases between the two germline ends. Remarks on this clonotype: As yet, its antigen is unknown.

Using its own MiXCR run on the 5' RACE reads, TCRdb lists one record per CDR3 protein. The top ten clones hold roughly 3.9% of a sample with 200,000 to 250,000 distinct CDR3 sequences, about 7% of them seen once. In addition, the sample was reused for a study of yellow fever vaccine responses in identical twins. As that report states: Reported findings indicate that twins' vaccine T cell responses seemed partially convergent, partially personalized.

J is TRBJ2-1 and V is TRBV27; D is tentatively TRBD1 or TRBD2 (6 bases each). The sequencing input was memory (CD45RO+) T cells sorted from blood. The sequence was collected from a young woman in good health. The CDR3 nucleotides read TGTGCCAGCAACACGGGGGCTTTATCCTACAATGAGCAGTTCTTC. This gives the protein CASNTGALSYNEQFF.